The rows below give T cell receptor beta chains drawn from one sample of a study of cytomegalovirus exposure and HLA in healthy donors. Here immunoSEQ multiplex PCR was the method, and the copy in TCRdb shows in-frame clones only, minus some. The data contain fewer than 300,000 clones, 75% to 85% of them singletons. Sequencing was done on a sample of PBMCs. These receptors came from a girl aged 2 to 10 in good health and CMV-seronegative. Each CDR3 is given with its conserved first and last residue. The order of the fields is CDR3 DNA, CDR3 protein, J gene, D gene, V gene, clone size. A D gene is named only where the DNA matches it firmly. Size is omitted from some rows. Given values are once, few, many or a class for expanded clones.

TGTGCCAGTAGTATTGCAGGGCTTAGCAATCAGCCCCAGCATTTT,CASSIAGLSNQPQHF,TRBJ1-5,.,TRBV19,.
TGTGCCAGCAGCTCTCGGGGAGGGGAGACCCAGTACTTC,CASSSRGGETQYF,TRBJ2-5,TRBD2,TRBV11-3,.
TGTGCCAGCTCACAAAGCGGGAGCTACAATGAGCAGTTCTTC,CASSQSGSYNEQFF,TRBJ2-1,TRBD2,TRBV18,.
TGTGCCAGAAGCCCTAGCGGGGGGCGTTACACCTCCTACAATGAGCAGTTCTTC,CARSPSGGRYTSYNEQFF,TRBJ2-1,TRBD2,TRBV5-3,.
TGCGCCAGCAGCTCGGCGGGAACGCCAGATACGCAGTATTTT,CASSSAGTPDTQYF,TRBJ2-3,.,TRBV5-1,.
TGTGCCAGCAGCGTAGGCCTAGCGGGGTACAATGAGCAGTTCTTC,CASSVGLAGYNEQFF,TRBJ2-1,TRBD2,TRBV9,.
TGTGCCAGCAGCTTTATCCGCACAGATACGCAGTATTTT,CASSFIRTDTQYF,TRBJ2-3,.,TRBV7-6,.
TGTGCCAGCAGTTGGACAGATAATCAGCCCCAGCATTTT,CASSWTDNQPQHF,TRBJ1-5,.,TRBV7-2,once
TGTGCCAGCTCGCCCGGGGGGGAGGGCGCCGGACTAGCGGGAAACAATGAGCAGTTCTTC,CASSPGGEGAGLAGNNEQFF,TRBJ2-1,TRBD2,TRBV18,.
TGCGCCAGCAGCTCGGGACAGGGGTCTGAAAAACTGTTTTTT,CASSSGQGSEKLFF,TRBJ1-4,TRBD1,TRBV5-1,.
TGTGCCAGTAGCCGGGACAGGGGGCAAGAGACCCAGTACTTC,CASSRDRGQETQYF,TRBJ2-5,TRBD1,TRBV19,.
TGTGCCAGCATGACGGAGGGGTTTAGCGGGAGTTCATACAATGAGCAGTTCTTC,CASMTEGFSGSSYNEQFF,TRBJ2-1,TRBD2,TRBV27,.
TGTGCCAGCAGCGTAGGGGGGGGGACGGCGGCTTTCTTT,CASSVGGGTAAFF,TRBJ1-1,.,TRBV9,.
TGTGCCAGCTCACCACCCCCCGGGACAGGGGAAGGCTACACCTTC,CASSPPPGTGEGYTF,TRBJ1-2,TRBD1,TRBV18,few
TGTTCCAGCAGCCCGGGAGCGAACTATGGCTACACCTTC,CSSSPGANYGYTF,TRBJ1-2,.,TRBV7-9,.
TGCGCCAGCTCGGGACAGGCGGTGGGAGCGACTAATGAAAAACTGTTTTTT,CASSGQAVGATNEKLFF,TRBJ1-4,TRBD1,TRBV5-1,.